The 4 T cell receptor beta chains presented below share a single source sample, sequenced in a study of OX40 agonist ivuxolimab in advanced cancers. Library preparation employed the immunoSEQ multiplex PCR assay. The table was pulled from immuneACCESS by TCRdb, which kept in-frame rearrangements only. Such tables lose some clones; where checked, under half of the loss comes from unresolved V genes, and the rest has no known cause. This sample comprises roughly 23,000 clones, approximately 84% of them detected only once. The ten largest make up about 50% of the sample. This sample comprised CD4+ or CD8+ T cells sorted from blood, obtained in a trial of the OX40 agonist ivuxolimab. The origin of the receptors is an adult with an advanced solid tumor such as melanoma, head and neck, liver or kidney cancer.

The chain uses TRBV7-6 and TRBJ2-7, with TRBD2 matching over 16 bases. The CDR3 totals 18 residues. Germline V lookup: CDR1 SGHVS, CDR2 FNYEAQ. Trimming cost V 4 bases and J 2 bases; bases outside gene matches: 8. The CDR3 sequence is CASSSGTSGGAPPYEQYF. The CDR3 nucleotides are TGTGCCAGCAGCTCCGGGACTAGCGGGGGGGCTCCCCCCTACGAGCAGTACTTC.

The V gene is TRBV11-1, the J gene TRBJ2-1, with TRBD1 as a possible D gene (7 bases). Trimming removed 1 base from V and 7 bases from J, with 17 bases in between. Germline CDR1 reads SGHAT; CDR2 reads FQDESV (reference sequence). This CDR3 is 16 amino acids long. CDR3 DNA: TGTGCCAGCAGCTTAGGGTTCAGGGGGGTGGAAAATGAGCAGTTCTTC. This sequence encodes CASSLGFRGVENEQFF.

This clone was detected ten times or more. In DNA, the CDR3 is TGTGCCAGCAGTTACTTCGGACAGTATTACACCGGGGAGCTGTTTTTT. This gives the protein CASSYFGQYYTGELFF. The V call is TRBV6-5, the J call TRBJ2-2; a weak D match, TRBD1 (6 bases). The CDR3 totals 16 residues. The germline CDR1 and CDR2 sequences are MNHEY and SVGAGI. Trimming stripped 1 base from V and 3 bases from J, with 12 bases between.

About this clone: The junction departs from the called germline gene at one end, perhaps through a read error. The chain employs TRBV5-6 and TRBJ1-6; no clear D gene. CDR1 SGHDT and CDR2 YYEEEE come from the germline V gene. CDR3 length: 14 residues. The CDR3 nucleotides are TGTGCCAGCAGCTCAGGACGTTGGGTTTCAACCCTCCACTTT. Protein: CASSSGRWVSTLHF. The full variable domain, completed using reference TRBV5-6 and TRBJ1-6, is DAGVTQSPTHLIKTRGQQVTLRCSPKSGHDTVSWYQQALGQGPQFIFQYYEEEERQRGNFPDRFSGHQFPNYSSELNVNALLLGDSALYLCASSSGRWVSTLHFGNGTRLTVT.